The clone carrying this T cell receptor beta chain was counted many times. What it recognizes is unknown. The record originates from a study of prognosis after radiotherapy for stage I lung cancer. Notes on the study in general: Patients given stereotactic body radiation therapy showed fewer unique TCR clones afterward, median around 9,500 versus 6,500.

Two-round multiplex PCR on genomic DNA was the method by which TCR beta CDR3 was amplified. Each TRBV and TRBJ gene had its own primer in the first PCR round. TCRdb ran MiXCR on the multiplex PCR reads and lists one entry per CDR3 protein. Counted here are approximately 20,000 distinct CDR3 sequences, roughly 28% occurring once; the ten biggest clones make up around a fifth. V was pared by 1 base and J by 4 bases, with 11 bases between. CDR1 is SGHDN, CDR2 FVKESK, per germline. The CDR3 consists of 15 residues. The chain couples TRBV14 to TRBJ2-1; D gene ambiguous. The input for sequencing was PBMCs, taken before or after stereotactic body radiation therapy (not recorded which). This sequence was found in a donor aged 50 or older with non-small cell lung cancer. The CDR3 coding sequence is TGTGCCAGCAGCCAAGGGAACGGCCCTTACAATGAGCAGTTCTTC. Translation gives CASSQGNGPYNEQFF.